This passage covers 11 T cell receptor delta chains from one sample sequenced in a study of gamma-delta T cells after stem cell transplantation. TCRdb ran CATT on the RT-PCR reads. Among some 1,300 delta-chain clones listed, about 2.3% were seen once. The specimen was gamma-delta T cells. Receptors originate from a human donor. It is not recorded whose cells these are; they may come from a transplant donor.

Only a few counts were recorded for this clone. The protein recorded in TCRdb matches a much larger clone and deviates from this DNA's translation at residue 19, suggesting a read error; the protein here is obtained by translating the DNA. The chain joins TRDV1 to TRDJ1; TRDD3 matches 12 bases. Germline assignment: CDR1 TSWWSYY and CDR2 QGS. The CDR3 totals 22 residues. The CDR3 spells CALGERTYLHWGIHELSDRLIF. The CDR3 coding sequence is TGTGCTCTTGGGGAACGGACCTACCTTCACTGGGGGATACACGAATTAAGCGATAGACTCATCTTT.

There are a few counts of this clone. The translation of this DNA and the TCRdb protein of a much larger clone differ at residue 3, probably owing to a read error; the protein shown here is translated from the DNA. The rearrangement links TRDV2 to TRDJ1; 9 bases are a match to TRDD3. V lost 9 bases and J lost 1; bases outside the gene matches: 11. The CDR3 contains 15 residues. Germline loops: CDR1 GEAIGNYY, CDR2 EKD. CDR3 in amino acids: CARMALGDSTDKLIF. In DNA, the CDR3 is TGTGCCCGCATGGCCTTGGGGGATAGCACCGATAAACTCATCTTT.

On this clone: A far bigger clonotype differs at one base, so this is likely a read error. CDR3 sequence: CACTLGDTYADKLIF. The CDR3 nucleotides are TGTGCCTGCACACTGGGGGATACGTACGCCGATAAACTCATCTTT. V gene TRDV2 combines with J gene TRDJ1, with 13 bases fitting TRDD3. V was clipped by 7 bases and J by 3 bases; unmatched bases: 7. The CDR3 extends over 15 amino acids. CDR1 and CDR2 (germline): GEAIGNYY, EKD.

This clone has just a few counts. The protein that TCRdb holds for this DNA derives from a much larger clone and differs from the translated DNA at residue 8, which likely indicates a read error; the protein shown here is translated from the DNA. The CDR3, as DNA: TGTGCCTCTATTCAGCTTTCTCGTACTGGGGGATGGTGCGATAAACTCATCTTT. The encoded protein is CASIQLSRTGGWCDKLIF. The chain is built from TRDV3 and TRDJ1, with 10 positions matching TRDD3. CDR1 TVYSNPD and CDR2 GDNSRS come from the germline V gene (reference sequence). Unmatched junction bases numbered 21, after V lost 4 bases and J lost 4 bases. The CDR3 loop spans 18 amino acids.

Sample share makes this clone medium-sized. The sample carries other DNA sequences with the same CDR3. The chain employs TRDV1 and TRDJ1; 11 bases align to TRDD3. From germline, CDR1 is TSWWSYY and CDR2 QGS. The ends lost 4 bases at V and 0 bases at J; junction bases unmatched: 16. The CDR3 contains 20 residues. The CDR3 DNA is TGTGCTCTTGGGGGACCGTCCTACGCCTGGGGGATACTGAACACCGATAAACTCATCTTT. It encodes CALGGPSYAWGILNTDKLIF.

This clone is labeled large (0.1 to 1%). The sample holds other DNA sequences that translate to the same CDR3. The chain couples TRDV3 to TRDJ1; TRDD3 agrees at 12 bases. The CDR3 length is 19 residues. The junction had 17 bases not matched to a gene; V was cut back by 3 bases and J by 0 bases. Germline V lookup: CDR1 TVYSNPD, CDR2 GDNSRS (reference sequence). CDR3 sequence: CAFPKLYWGILPYTDKLIF. Here the CDR3 DNA reads TGTGCCTTCCCTAAGCTGTACTGGGGGATACTCCCGTACACCGATAAACTCATCTTT.

This clone was seen more than once but under ten times. The protein recorded in TCRdb matches a much larger clone and deviates from this DNA's translation at residue 7, suggesting a read error; the protein here is obtained by translating the DNA. This chain joins TRDV1 and TRDJ2, with 8 bases lining up with TRDD3. J lost 7 bases, V lost 5 bases, and 30 bases had no gene match. Germline-derived CDR1 and CDR2 are TSWWSYY and QGS. CDR3 length: 22 amino acids. The chain's CDR3 is CALGNSFWGYGYWGVGEAQLFF. DNA for the CDR3: TGTGCTCTTGGGAACAGTTTCTGGGGTTACGGTTACTGGGGGGTTGGGGAAGCACAACTCTTCTTT.

As for this clone: The likely explanation is a read error, given a far larger clone one base away. This sequence joins TRAV29/DV5 and TRDJ1; 9 nucleotides match TRDD2. The CDR3 extends over 17 amino acids. The germline V gene has CDR1 NSMFDY and CDR2 ISSIKDK. CDR3 bases: TGTGCAGCAAGCACGGCCTTCCTACGTACTGGGGAGCCCAAACCCATCTTT. This codes for CAASTAFLRTGEPKPIF.

A remark on this clone: A far larger clone lies a single base away; this is likely a read error. The same CDR3 also results from other DNA sequences found in this sample. The V call is TRDV2, the J call TRDJ1; D perhaps matches TRDD3 (6 bases). Germline V gene lookup returns CDR1 GEAIGNYY and CDR2 EKD. Trimming took 0 bases from V and 0 from J, leaving 13 bases between them. The CDR3 is 16 residues long. The DNA of the CDR3 is TGTGCCTGTGACACCTGGGGGCTTACCTACACCGATAAACTCATCTTT. Its protein is CACDTWGLTYTDKLIF.

Details on this clone: This DNA translates differently at residue 7 from the TCRdb protein, which is that of a much larger clone; a read error is likely, and the protein shown is the DNA's own translation. The genes are TRDV1 and TRDJ1; 10 bases fit TRDD3. In germline, CDR1 is TSWWSYY, CDR2 QGS. This CDR3 has 18 amino acids. The V gene end was trimmed by 0 bases and the J gene end by 3 bases; junction bases not matched to a gene: 10. The CDR3 DNA reads as TGTGCTCTTGGGGAACTATCCTACTCTGGGGGATATTCCGATAAACTCATCTTT. It yields the protein CALGELSYSGGYSDKLIF.

By its share, this clone is large. Other DNA sequences in this sample translate to the same CDR3. The genes are TRDV1 and TRDJ1; TRDD3 aligns across 8 bases. Losses at the gene ends were 1 base for V and 2 bases for J; bases not matched to a gene: 12. The CDR3 has 18 residues. CDR1 and CDR2 from the germline V gene are TSWWSYY and QGS. This CDR3 is CALGEHALLGILTDKLIF. The CDR3 nucleotides are TGTGCTCTTGGGGAACACGCCCTACTGGGGATACTTACCGATAAACTCATCTTT.